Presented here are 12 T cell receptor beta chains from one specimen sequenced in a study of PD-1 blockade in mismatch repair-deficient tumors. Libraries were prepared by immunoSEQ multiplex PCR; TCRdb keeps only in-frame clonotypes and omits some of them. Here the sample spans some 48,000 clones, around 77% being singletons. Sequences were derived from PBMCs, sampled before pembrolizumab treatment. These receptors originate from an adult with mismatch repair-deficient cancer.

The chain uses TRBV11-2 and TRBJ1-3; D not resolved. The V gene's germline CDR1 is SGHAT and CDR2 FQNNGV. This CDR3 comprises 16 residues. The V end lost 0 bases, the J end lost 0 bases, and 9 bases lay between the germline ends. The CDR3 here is CASSLDRVFSGNTIYF. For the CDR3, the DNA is TGTGCCAGCAGCTTAGATCGGGTCTTCTCTGGAAACACCATATATTTT.

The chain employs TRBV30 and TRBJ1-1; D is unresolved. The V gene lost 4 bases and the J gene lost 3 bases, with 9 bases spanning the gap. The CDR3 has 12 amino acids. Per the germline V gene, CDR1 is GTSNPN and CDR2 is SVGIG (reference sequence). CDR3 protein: CAWIREDTEAFF. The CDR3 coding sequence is TGTGCCTGGATTAGGGAGGACACTGAAGCTTTCTTT.

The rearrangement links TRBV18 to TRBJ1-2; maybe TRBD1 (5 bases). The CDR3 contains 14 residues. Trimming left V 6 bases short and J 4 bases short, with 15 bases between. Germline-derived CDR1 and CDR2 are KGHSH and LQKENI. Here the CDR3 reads CASSEEGPFYGYTF. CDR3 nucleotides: TGTGCCAGCTCTGAGGAGGGACCCTTCTATGGCTACACCTTC.

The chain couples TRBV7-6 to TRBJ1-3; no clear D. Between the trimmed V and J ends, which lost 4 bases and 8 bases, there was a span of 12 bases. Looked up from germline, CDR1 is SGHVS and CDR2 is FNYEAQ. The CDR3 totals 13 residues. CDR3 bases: TGTGCCAGCAGCTCATATGACAAGGACACCATATATTTT. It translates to CASSSYDKDTIYF. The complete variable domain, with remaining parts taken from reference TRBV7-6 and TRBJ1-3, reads GAGVSQSPRYKVTKRGQDVALRCDPISGHVSLYWYRQALGQGPEFLTYFNYEAQQDKSGLPNDRFSAERPEGSISTLTIQRTEQRDSAMYRCASSSYDKDTIYFGEGSWLTVV.

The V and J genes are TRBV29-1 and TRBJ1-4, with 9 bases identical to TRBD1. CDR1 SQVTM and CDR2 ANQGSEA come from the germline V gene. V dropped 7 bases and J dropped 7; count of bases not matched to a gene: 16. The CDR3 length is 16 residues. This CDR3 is CSATGTGRGGREKLFF. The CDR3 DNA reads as TGCAGCGCTACCGGGACAGGGAGGGGGGGGCGTGAAAAACTGTTTTTT.

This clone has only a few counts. CDR3 sequence: CAWSEGLVSYGYTF. CDR3 sequence (DNA): TGTGCCTGGAGTGAGGGTTTGGTTAGCTATGGCTACACCTTC. The chain combines TRBV30 with TRBJ1-2, with D uncertain. The CDR3 contains 14 residues. The germline V gene encodes CDR1 GTSNPN and CDR2 SVGIG (reference sequence). Trimming took off 1 base at V and 4 bases at J, with 13 bases between the two ends.

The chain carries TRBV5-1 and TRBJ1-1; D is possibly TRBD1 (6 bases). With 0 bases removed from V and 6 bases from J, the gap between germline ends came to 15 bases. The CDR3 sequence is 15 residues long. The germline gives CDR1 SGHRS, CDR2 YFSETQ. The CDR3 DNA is TGCGCCAGCAGCTTGGGGGGGGGCGGAAGGTCTGAAGCTTTCTTT. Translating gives CASSLGGGGRSEAFF.

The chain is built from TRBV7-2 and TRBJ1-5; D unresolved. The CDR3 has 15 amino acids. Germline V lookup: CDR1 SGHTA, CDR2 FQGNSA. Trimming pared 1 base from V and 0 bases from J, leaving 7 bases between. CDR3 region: CASSLVGNSNQPQHF. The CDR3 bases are TGTGCCAGCAGCTTAGTAGGTAATAGCAATCAGCCCCAGCATTTT.

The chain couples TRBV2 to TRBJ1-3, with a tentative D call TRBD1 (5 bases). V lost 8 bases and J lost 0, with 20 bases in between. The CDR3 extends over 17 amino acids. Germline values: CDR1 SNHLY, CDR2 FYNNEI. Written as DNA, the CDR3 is TGTGCCAGCGGAGGGGCAGCTCATCTCTACTCTGGAAACACCATATATTTT. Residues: CASGGAAHLYSGNTIYF.

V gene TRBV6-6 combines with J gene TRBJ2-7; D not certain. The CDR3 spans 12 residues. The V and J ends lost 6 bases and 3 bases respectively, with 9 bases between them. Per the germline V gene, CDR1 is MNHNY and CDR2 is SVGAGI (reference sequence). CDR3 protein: CASSRDGYEQYF. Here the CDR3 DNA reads TGTGCCAGCAGCCGTGACGGCTACGAGCAGTACTTC.

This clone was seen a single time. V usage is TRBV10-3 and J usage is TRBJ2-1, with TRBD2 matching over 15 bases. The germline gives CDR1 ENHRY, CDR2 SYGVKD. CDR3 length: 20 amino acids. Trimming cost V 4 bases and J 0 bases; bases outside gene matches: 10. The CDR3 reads CAISVSGTSGRFTSYNEQFF. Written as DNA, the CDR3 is TGTGCCATCAGTGTATCCGGGACTAGCGGGAGGTTCACCTCCTACAATGAGCAGTTCTTC.

The CDR3 DNA follows: TGTGCCAGCAGCCCTACCCCGGATAGCAATCAGCCCCAGCATTTT. Residues: CASSPTPDSNQPQHF. The rearrangement joins TRBV27 to TRBJ1-5; the D is unclear. The CDR3 totals 15 residues. V lost 6 bases to trimming and J lost 0 bases, with 12 bases between them. CDR1 MNHEY and CDR2 SMNVEV come from the germline V gene (reference sequence).